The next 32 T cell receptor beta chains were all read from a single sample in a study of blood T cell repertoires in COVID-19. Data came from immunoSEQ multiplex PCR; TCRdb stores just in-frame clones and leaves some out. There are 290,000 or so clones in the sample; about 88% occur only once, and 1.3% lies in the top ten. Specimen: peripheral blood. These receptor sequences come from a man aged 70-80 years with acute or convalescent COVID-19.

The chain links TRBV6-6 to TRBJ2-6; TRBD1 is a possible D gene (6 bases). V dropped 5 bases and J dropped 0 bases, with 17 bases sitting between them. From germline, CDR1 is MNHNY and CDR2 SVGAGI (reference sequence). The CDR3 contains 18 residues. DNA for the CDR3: TGTGCCAGCAGTCGACAGGCCTCCAGGTTCTCTGGGGCCAACGTCCTGACTTTC. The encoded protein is CASSRQASRFSGANVLTF.

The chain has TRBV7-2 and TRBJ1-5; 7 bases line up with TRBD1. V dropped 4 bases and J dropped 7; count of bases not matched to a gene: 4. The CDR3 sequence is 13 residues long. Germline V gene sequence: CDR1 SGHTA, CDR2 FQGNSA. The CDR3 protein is CASSWTGKQPQHF. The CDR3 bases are TGTGCCAGCAGCTGGACAGGTAAACAGCCCCAGCATTTT.

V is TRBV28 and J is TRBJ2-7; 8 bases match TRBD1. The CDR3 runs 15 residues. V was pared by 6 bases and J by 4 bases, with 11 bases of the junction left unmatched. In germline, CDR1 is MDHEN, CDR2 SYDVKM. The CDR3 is CASSVNRGVSYEQYF. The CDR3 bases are TGTGCCAGCAGCGTTAACAGGGGGGTGTCGTACGAGCAGTACTTC.

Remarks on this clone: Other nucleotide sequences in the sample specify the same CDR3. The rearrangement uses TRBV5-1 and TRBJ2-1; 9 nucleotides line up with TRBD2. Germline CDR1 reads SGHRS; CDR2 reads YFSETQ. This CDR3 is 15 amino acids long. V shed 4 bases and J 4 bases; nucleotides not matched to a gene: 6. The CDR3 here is CASSLSGGLYNEQFF. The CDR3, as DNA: TGCGCCAGCAGCCTTAGCGGGGGTTTGTACAATGAGCAGTTCTTC.

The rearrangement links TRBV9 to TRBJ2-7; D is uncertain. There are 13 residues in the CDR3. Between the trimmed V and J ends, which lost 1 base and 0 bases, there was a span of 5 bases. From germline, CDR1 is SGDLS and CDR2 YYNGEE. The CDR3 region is CASSVSSSYEQYF. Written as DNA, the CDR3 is TGTGCCAGCAGCGTATCCAGCTCCTACGAGCAGTACTTC.

The CDR3, as DNA: TGTGCCAGCAGCTTAGCGCTCGGAGATACGCAGTATTTT. It translates to CASSLALGDTQYF. V usage is TRBV7-8 and J usage is TRBJ2-3; D gene ambiguous. Germline V gene lookup returns CDR1 SGHVS and CDR2 FQNEAQ. CDR3 length equals 13 residues. The V end lost 0 bases, the J end lost 5 bases, and 6 bases lay between the germline ends.

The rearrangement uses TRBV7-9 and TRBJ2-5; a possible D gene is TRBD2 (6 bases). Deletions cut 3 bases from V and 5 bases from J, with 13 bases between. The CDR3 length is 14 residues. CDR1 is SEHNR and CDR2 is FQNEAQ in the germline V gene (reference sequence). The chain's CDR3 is CASSFSGDRETQYF. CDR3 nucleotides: TGTGCCAGCAGCTTTTCGGGGGACCGGGAGACCCAGTACTTC.

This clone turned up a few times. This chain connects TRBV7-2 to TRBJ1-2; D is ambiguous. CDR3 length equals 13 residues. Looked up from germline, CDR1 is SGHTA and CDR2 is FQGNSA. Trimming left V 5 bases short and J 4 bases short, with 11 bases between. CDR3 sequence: CASSASLVYGYTF. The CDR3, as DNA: TGTGCCAGCAGCGCTTCACTAGTCTATGGCTACACCTTC. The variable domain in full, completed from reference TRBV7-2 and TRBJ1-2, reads GAGVSQSPSNKVTEKGKDVELRCDPISGHTALYWYRQSLGQGLEFLIYFQGNSAPDKSGLPSDRFSAERTGGSVSTLTIQRTQQEDSAVYLCASSASLVYGYTFGSGTRLTVV.

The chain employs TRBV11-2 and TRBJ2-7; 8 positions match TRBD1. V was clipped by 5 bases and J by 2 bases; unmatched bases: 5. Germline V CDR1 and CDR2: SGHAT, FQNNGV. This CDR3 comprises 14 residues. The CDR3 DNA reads TGTGCCAGCAGCGGTACAGGGGGGACCTACGAGCAGTACTTC. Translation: CASSGTGGTYEQYF. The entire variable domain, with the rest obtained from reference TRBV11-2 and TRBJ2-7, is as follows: EAGVAQSPRYKIIEKRQSVAFWCNPISGHATLYWYQQILGQGPKLLIQFQNNGVVDDSQLPKDRFSAERLKGVDSTLKIQPAKLEDSAVYLCASSGTGGTYEQYFGPGTRLTVT.

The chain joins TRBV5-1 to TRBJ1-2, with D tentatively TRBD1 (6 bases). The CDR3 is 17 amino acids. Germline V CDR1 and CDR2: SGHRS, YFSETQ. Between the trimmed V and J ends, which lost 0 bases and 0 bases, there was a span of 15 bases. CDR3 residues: CASSLAPGQGTNYGYTF. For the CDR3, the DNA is TGCGCCAGCAGCTTGGCACCCGGCCAGGGGACTAACTATGGCTACACCTTC.

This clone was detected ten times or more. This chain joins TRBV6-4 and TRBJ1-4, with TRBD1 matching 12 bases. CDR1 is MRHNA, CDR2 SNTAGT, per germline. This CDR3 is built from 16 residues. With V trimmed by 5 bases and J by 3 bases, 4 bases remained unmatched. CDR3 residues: CASSPGTGGANEKLFF. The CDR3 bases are TGTGCCAGCAGTCCCGGGACAGGGGGCGCTAATGAAAAACTGTTTTTT.

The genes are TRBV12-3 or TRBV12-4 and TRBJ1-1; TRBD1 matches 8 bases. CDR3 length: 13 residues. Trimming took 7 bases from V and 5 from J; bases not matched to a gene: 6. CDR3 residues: CASTETGVTEAFF. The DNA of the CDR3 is TGTGCCAGCACGGAGACAGGGGTAACTGAAGCTTTCTTT.

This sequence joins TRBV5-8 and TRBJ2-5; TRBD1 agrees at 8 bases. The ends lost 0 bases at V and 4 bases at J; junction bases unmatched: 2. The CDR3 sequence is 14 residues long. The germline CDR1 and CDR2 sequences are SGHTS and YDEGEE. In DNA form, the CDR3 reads TGTGCCAGCAGCTTGGTACAGGGGGGAGAGACCCAGTACTTC. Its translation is CASSLVQGGETQYF.

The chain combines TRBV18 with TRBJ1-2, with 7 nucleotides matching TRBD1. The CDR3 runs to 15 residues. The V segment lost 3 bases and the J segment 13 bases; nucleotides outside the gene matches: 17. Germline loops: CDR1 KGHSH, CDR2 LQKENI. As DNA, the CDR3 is TGTGCCAGCTCACCGGCTCGGTCCGGGACAGCTTATTCCACCTTC. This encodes CASSPARSGTAYSTF.

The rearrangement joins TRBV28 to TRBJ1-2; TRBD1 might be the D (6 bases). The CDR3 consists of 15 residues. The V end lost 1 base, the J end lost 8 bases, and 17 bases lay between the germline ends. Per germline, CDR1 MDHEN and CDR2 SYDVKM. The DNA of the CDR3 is TGTGCCAGCAGTTTATTCCCCCAAACAGGGTACGGCTACACCTTC. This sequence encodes CASSLFPQTGYGYTF.

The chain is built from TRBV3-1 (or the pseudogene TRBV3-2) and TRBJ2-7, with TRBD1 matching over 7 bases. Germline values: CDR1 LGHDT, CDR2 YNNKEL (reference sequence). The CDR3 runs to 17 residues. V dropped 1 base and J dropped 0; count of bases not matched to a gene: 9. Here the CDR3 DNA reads TGTGCCAGCAGCCAAGCGTTATGGGGACAGAGCTCCTACGAGCAGTACTTC. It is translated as CASSQALWGQSSYEQYF.

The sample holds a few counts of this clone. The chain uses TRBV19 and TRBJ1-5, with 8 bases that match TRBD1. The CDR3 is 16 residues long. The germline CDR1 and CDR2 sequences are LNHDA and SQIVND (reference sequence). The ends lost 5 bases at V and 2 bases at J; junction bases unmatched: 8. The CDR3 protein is CASSPRGQGRNQPQHF. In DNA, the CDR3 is TGTGCCAGTAGTCCCCGCGGACAGGGCCGCAATCAGCCCCAGCATTTT.

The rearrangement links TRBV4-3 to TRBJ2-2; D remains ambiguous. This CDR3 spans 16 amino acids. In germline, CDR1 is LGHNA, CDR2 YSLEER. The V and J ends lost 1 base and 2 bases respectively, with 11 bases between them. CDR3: CASSQAPQSNTGELFF. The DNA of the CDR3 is TGCGCCAGCAGCCAAGCACCACAGAGTAACACCGGGGAGCTGTTTTTT.

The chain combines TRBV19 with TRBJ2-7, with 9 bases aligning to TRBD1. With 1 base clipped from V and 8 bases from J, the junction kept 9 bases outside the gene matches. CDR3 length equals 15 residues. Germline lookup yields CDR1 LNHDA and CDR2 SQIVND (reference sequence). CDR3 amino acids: CASSIGGTGPIKQYF. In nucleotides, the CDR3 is TGTGCCAGTAGTATAGGCGGGACAGGGCCCATCAAGCAGTACTTC.

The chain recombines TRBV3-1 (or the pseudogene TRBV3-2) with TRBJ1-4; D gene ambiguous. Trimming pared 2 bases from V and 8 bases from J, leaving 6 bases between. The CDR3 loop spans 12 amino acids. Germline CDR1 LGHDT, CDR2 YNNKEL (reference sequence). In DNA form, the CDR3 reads TGTGCCAGCAGCCAATTCGGGGAAAAACTGTTTTTT. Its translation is CASSQFGEKLFF.

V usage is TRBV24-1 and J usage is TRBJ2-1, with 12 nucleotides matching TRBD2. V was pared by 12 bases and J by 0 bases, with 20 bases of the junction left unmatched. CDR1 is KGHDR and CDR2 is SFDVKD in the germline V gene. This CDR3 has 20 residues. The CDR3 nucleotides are TGTGCCGCCCCAATCTCGACTAGCGGGAGACCCGAAAGCTCCTACAATGAGCAGTTCTTC. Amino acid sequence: CAAPISTSGRPESSYNEQFF.

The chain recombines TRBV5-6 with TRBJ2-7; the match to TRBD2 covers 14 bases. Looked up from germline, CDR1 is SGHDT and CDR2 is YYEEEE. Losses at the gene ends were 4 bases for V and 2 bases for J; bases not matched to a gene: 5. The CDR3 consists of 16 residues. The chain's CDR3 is CASSPLTSGRAYEQYF. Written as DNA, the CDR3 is TGTGCCAGCAGCCCCCTGACTAGCGGGAGGGCCTACGAGCAGTACTTC.

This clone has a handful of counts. CDR3 loop: CASSLWGGRETEAFF. The DNA of the CDR3 is TGTGCCAGCAGCTTGTGGGGCGGGAGGGAGACTGAAGCTTTCTTT. The chain is built from TRBV5-4 and TRBJ1-1; a weak D match, TRBD1 (5 bases). Looked up from germline, CDR1 is SGHNT and CDR2 is YYREEE (reference sequence). V gave up 1 base and J gave up 5 bases, with 15 bases separating them. The CDR3 loop spans 15 amino acids.

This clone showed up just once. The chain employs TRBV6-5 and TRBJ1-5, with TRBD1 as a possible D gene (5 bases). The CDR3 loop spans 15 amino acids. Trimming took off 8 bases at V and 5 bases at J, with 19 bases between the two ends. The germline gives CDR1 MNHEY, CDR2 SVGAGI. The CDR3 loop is CASLQVGRGDQPQHF. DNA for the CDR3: TGTGCCAGCCTTCAGGTGGGGAGGGGAGATCAGCCCCAGCATTTT.

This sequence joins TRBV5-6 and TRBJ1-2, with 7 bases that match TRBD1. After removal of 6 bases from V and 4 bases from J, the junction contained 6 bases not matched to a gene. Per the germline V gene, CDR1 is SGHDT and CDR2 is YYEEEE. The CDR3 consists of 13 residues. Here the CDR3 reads CASNLDRSYGYTF. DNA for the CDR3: TGTGCCAGCAACCTGGACAGGTCCTATGGCTACACCTTC.

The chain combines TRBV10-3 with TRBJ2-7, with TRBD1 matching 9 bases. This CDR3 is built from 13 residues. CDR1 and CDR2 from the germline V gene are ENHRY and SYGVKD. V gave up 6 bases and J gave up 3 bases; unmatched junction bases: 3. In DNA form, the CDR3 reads TGTGCCATCAGCCCGGGACAGGGCTACGAGCAGTACTTC. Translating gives CAISPGQGYEQYF.

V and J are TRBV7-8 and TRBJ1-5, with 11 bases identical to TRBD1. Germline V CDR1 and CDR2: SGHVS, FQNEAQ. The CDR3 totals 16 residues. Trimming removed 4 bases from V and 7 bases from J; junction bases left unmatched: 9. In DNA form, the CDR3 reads TGTGCCAGCAGCTCATCAGGGACAGGGGGTTGGCAGCCCCAGCATTTT. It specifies CASSSSGTGGWQPQHF.

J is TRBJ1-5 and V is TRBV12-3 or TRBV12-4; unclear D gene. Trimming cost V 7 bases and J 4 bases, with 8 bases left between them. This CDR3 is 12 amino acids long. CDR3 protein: CASTGPNQPQHF. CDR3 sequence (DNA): TGTGCCAGCACTGGGCCTAATCAGCCCCAGCATTTT.

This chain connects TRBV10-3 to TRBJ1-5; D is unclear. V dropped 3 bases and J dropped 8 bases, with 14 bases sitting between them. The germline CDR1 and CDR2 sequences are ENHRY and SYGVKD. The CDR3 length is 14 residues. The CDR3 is CAISDPGIGKPQHF. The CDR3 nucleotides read TGTGCCATCAGTGACCCCGGGATCGGCAAGCCCCAGCATTTT.

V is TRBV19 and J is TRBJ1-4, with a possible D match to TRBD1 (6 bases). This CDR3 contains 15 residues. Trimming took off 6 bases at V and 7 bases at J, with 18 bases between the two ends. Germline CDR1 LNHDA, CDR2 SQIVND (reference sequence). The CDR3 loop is CASRARGGQGEKLFF. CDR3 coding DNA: TGTGCCAGTAGAGCCCGCGGGGGGCAAGGTGAAAAACTGTTTTTT. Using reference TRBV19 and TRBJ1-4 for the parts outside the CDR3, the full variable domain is DGGITQSPKYLFRKEGQNVTLSCEQNLNHDAMYWYRQDPGQGLRLIYYSQIVNDFQKGDIAEGYSVSREKKESFPLTVTSAQKNPTAFYLCASRARGGQGEKLFFGSGTQLSVL.

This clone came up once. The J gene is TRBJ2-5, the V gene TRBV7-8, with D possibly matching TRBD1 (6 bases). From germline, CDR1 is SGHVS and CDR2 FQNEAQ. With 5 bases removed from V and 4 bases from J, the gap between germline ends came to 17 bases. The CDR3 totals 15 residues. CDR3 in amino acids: CASSRALGAGETQYF. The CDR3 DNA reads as TGTGCCAGCAGCCGAGCGCTGGGGGCGGGAGAGACCCAGTACTTC.

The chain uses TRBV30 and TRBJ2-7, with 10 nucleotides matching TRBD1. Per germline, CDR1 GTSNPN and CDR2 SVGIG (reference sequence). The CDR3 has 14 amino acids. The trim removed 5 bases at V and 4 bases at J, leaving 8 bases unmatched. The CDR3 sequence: CAWGIRQGAYEQYF. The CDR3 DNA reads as TGTGCCTGGGGGATTAGACAGGGGGCGTACGAGCAGTACTTC.